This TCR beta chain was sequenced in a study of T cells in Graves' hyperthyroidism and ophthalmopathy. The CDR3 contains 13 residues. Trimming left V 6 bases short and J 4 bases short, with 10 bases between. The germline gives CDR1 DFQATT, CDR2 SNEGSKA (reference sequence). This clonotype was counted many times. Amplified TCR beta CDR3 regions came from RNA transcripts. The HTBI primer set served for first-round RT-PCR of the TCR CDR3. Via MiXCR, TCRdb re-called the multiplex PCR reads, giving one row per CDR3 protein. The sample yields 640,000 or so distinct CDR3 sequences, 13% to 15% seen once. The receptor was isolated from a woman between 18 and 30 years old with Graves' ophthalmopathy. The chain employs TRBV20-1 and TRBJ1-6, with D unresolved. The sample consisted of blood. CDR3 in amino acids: CSATNLYNSPLHF. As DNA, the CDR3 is TGCAGTGCCACAAATCTATATAATTCACCCCTCCACTTT.